These 26 T cell receptor beta chains were sequenced from one sample in a study of blood T cells in healthy people across ages. Together with a sample-barcoded 5' primer, a J-beta primer mix was included in a second PCR lasting roughly 6 to 12 cycles. TCRdb called the 5' RACE reads again in MiXCR, with one record for every CDR3 protein. The table includes 1.5 million to 2 million distinct CDR3 sequences, roughly 30% detected once. The source material was blood. These TCRs come from a woman aged 25-40 years in good health.

The V and J genes are TRBV28 and TRBJ2-5, with a possible D match to TRBD1 (5 bases). CDR1 and CDR2 from the germline V gene are MDHEN and SYDVKM. The germline V and J ends were trimmed by 7 bases and 2 bases, with 11 bases remaining between them. This CDR3 has 13 amino acids. As DNA, the CDR3 is TGTGCCAGCAATGGGGCAGCTCAAGAGACCCAGTACTTC. This sequence encodes CASNGAAQETQYF.

For this clonotype: Since a much larger clone is just one base distant, this may be a read error. The rearrangement joins TRBV5-1 to TRBJ2-5; TRBD2 agrees at 16 bases. CDR3 length equals 16 residues. Germline V gene data show CDR1 as SGHRS and CDR2 as YFSETQ. The V gene end was trimmed by 4 bases and the J gene end by 11 bases; junction bases not matched to a gene: 11. The CDR3 protein is CASSPWGLAGGHEQYF. DNA for the CDR3: TGCGCCAGCAGCCCATGGGGACTAGCGGGAGGGCATGAGCAGTACTTC.

The J gene is TRBJ2-1, the V gene TRBV7-9; D not certain. V was shortened by 4 bases and J by 1 base, with 17 bases between the two germline ends. Germline values: CDR1 SEHNR, CDR2 FQNEAQ (reference sequence). CDR3 size: 17 residues. For the CDR3, the DNA is TGTGCCAGCAGCTCCTCCCCCACAGCGAGGTCCTACAATGAGCAGTTCTTC. Amino acid sequence: CASSSSPTARSYNEQFF.

This clonotype was seen a few times. The rearrangement links TRBV20-1 to TRBJ2-7, with TRBD1 matching over 10 bases. From germline, CDR1 is DFQATT and CDR2 SNEGSKA (reference sequence). The CDR3 runs to 15 residues. With V trimmed by 0 bases and J by 5 bases, 7 bases remained unmatched. The CDR3 reads CSARDPGTGEDEQYF. CDR3 nucleotides: TGCAGTGCTAGAGACCCCGGGACAGGGGAGGACGAGCAGTACTTC.

This clonotype has just one count. The chain has TRBV6-5 and TRBJ2-7; perhaps D is TRBD1 or TRBD2 (5 bases each). Germline V lookup: CDR1 MNHEY, CDR2 SVGAGI. CDR3 size: 17 residues. V was pared by 3 bases and J by 5 bases, with 23 bases between. CDR3 residues: CASSYAAGRAAPNEQYF. CDR3 in DNA: TGTGCCAGCAGTTATGCGGCAGGGCGAGCGGCCCCCAACGAGCAGTACTTC.

V usage is TRBV7-8 and J usage is TRBJ1-5; D unresolved. In germline, CDR1 is SGHVS, CDR2 FQNEAQ. The ends were cut back, 5 bases at V and 8 bases at J, with 10 bases in the middle. The CDR3 length is 12 residues. CDR3 nucleotide sequence: TGTGCCAGCAGCGCGAAACGTGAGCCCCAGCATTTT. Its protein is CASSAKREPQHF.

This clonotype was seen more than once but under ten times. This chain uses TRBV29-1 with TRBJ1-2; perhaps TRBD1 as D (5 bases). The CDR3 length is 13 residues. The V gene's germline CDR1 is SQVTM and CDR2 ANQGSEA. V lost 5 bases and J 4 bases, leaving 14 bases between the germline ends. The CDR3 bases are TGCAGCGTTCACTCCGGGACGGCCTATGGCTACACCTTC. This codes for CSVHSGTAYGYTF.

This chain connects TRBV5-1 to TRBJ2-3, with 10 bases that match TRBD2. The V gene end was trimmed by 3 bases and the J gene end by 12 bases; junction bases not matched to a gene: 13. CDR3 size: 15 residues. CDR1 is SGHRS, CDR2 YFSETQ, per germline. CDR3 protein: CASSSSGSLGETQYF. As DNA, the CDR3 is TGCGCCAGCAGCTCTAGCGGGAGCTTGGGAGAGACCCAGTATTTT.

On this clonotype itself: Just one base apart from a much larger clone, this may be a read error. This chain links TRBV4-3 with TRBJ2-7, with D unclear. Trimming removed 3 bases from V and 7 bases from J, with 13 bases in between. This CDR3 comprises 13 residues. The germline gives CDR1 LGHNA, CDR2 YSLEER. CDR3: CASSHSVNVEQYF. The CDR3 DNA reads TGCGCCAGCAGCCATTCAGTGAATGTTGAGCAGTACTTC.

This clonotype was seen a single time. This rearrangement joins TRBV28 to TRBJ1-1, with 7 bases lining up with TRBD1. The J segment lost 4 bases and the V segment lost 6 bases, leaving 8 bases of the junction unmatched. CDR3 length: 14 amino acids. Germline V gene data show CDR1 as MDHEN and CDR2 as SYDVKM. As DNA, the CDR3 is TGTGCCAGCAGCCGAACACAGGGGTTCACTGAAGCTTTCTTT. As protein: CASSRTQGFTEAFF.

This clonotype was recorded many times. This chain uses TRBV20-1 with TRBJ1-2, with D possibly being TRBD1 (5 bases). V lost 1 base to trimming and J lost 4 bases, with 13 bases between them. The CDR3 is made up of 14 amino acids. Germline loops: CDR1 DFQATT, CDR2 SNEGSKA (reference sequence). In DNA form, the CDR3 reads TGCAGTGCTAGAGGAAAAGGGGATGGCTATGGCTACACCTTC. Amino acid sequence: CSARGKGDGYGYTF.

The V gene is TRBV30, the J gene TRBJ2-3; 8 bases line up with TRBD2. V was clipped by 2 bases and J by 2 bases; unmatched bases: 6. Looked up from germline, CDR1 is GTSNPN and CDR2 is SVGIG (reference sequence). CDR3 length: 15 residues. The CDR3 nucleotides read TGTGCCTGGAGTTTAACTAGCGGAATCACAGATACGCAGTATTTT. Its protein product is CAWSLTSGITDTQYF.

The V gene is TRBV27, the J gene TRBJ2-7; 9 positions match TRBD1. The ends lost 5 bases at V and 7 bases at J; junction bases unmatched: 12. Per the germline V gene, CDR1 is MNHEY and CDR2 is SMNVEV (reference sequence). The CDR3 length is 15 residues. This CDR3 is CASSPSGTGRREQYF. The CDR3 DNA is TGTGCCAGCAGTCCTTCCGGGACAGGGCGTAGAGAGCAGTACTTC.

The rearrangement joins TRBV7-9 to TRBJ1-5; no clear D gene. CDR1 SEHNR and CDR2 FQNEAQ come from the germline V gene (reference sequence). V was pared by 1 base and J by 5 bases, with 12 bases between. The length of the CDR3 is 15 residues. For the CDR3, the DNA is TGTGCCAGCAGCTTAGGCCGAGAGAAATATCAGCCCCAGCATTTT. It translates to CASSLGREKYQPQHF.

V is TRBV28 and J is TRBJ1-5; tentative D call: TRBD1 (5 bases). V lost 3 bases and J lost 1, with 19 bases in between. CDR3 length equals 18 residues. CDR1 and CDR2 from the germline V gene are MDHEN and SYDVKM. CDR3 protein: CASSFPTGGGTSNQPQHF. In DNA, the CDR3 is TGTGCCAGCAGTTTCCCAACCGGCGGGGGAACAAGCAATCAGCCCCAGCATTTT.

The table lists this clonotype with a few counts. The chain is built from TRBV7-2 and TRBJ2-3; TRBD1 matches at 7 bases. In germline, CDR1 is SGHTA, CDR2 FQGNSA. With V trimmed by 6 bases and J by 0 bases, 6 bases remained unmatched. The CDR3 contains 15 residues. DNA of the CDR3: TGTGCCAGCAGTAAGGACAGGCATAGCACAGATACGCAGTATTTT. Translation: CASSKDRHSTDTQYF. Filled out from reference TRBV7-2 and TRBJ2-3, the complete variable domain reads GAGVSQSPSNKVTEKGKDVELRCDPISGHTALYWYRQSLGQGLEFLIYFQGNSAPDKSGLPSDRFSAERTGGSVSTLTIQRTQQEDSAVYLCASSKDRHSTDTQYFGPGTRLTVL.

The V and J genes are TRBV5-1 and TRBJ2-6; D perhaps matches TRBD1 (7 bases). V lost 0 bases to trimming and J lost 0 bases, with 22 bases between them. The CDR3 spans 21 residues. Germline assignment: CDR1 SGHRS and CDR2 YFSETQ. The CDR3 spells CASSLVGSAGRGDSGANVLTF. In DNA, the CDR3 is TGCGCCAGCAGCTTGGTCGGTAGTGCGGGCAGGGGGGACTCTGGGGCCAACGTCCTGACTTTC. The full variable domain, rest sourced from reference TRBV5-1 and TRBJ2-6, is KAGVTQTPRYLIKTRGQQVTLSCSPISGHRSVSWYQQTPGQGLQFLFEYFSETQRNKGNFPGRFSGRQFSNSRSEMNVSTLELGDSALYLCASSLVGSAGRGDSGANVLTFGAGSRLTVL.

The sample holds many counts of this clonotype. The chain has TRBV25-1 and TRBJ2-2; the match to TRBD1 covers 10 bases. J gave up 4 bases and V 4 bases, and 0 bases lay outside the gene matches. The germline gives CDR1 MGHDK, CDR2 SYGVNS. CDR3 length equals 14 residues. The CDR3 sequence: CASSGDRGTGELFF. The CDR3 DNA is TGTGCCAGCAGTGGGGACAGGGGCACCGGGGAGCTGTTTTTT.

The gene calls are TRBV6-6 and TRBJ2-7; D not resolved. The CDR3 extends over 15 amino acids. V lost 4 bases and J 3 bases, leaving 16 bases between the germline ends. The germline gives CDR1 MNHNY, CDR2 SVGAGI (reference sequence). The DNA of the CDR3 is TGTGCCAGCAGTTGTAAGGGATCGGAAAGCTACGAGCAGTACTTC. It encodes CASSCKGSESYEQYF.

This sequence joins TRBV6-6 and TRBJ2-5, with D perhaps matching TRBD1 or TRBD2 (5 bases each). The V and J ends lost 5 bases and 0 bases respectively, with 13 bases between them. Germline CDR1 is MNHNY and CDR2 is SVGAGI (reference sequence). This CDR3 has 15 amino acids. Here the CDR3 reads CASSTGGGNQETQYF. The CDR3 DNA follows: TGTGCCAGCAGTACCGGTGGGGGAAACCAAGAGACCCAGTACTTC.

J is TRBJ2-1 and V is TRBV3-1; TRBD2 agrees at 9 bases. CDR3 length: 15 residues. Germline CDR1 and CDR2: LGHDT and YNNKEL (reference sequence). The J segment lost 3 bases and the V segment lost 2 bases, leaving 2 bases of the junction unmatched. The CDR3 DNA is TGTGCCAGCAGCCAAAGCGGGGGGTTCTACAATGAGCAGTTCTTC. It specifies CASSQSGGFYNEQFF.

This clonotype was seen repeatedly, ten times or more. The genes are TRBV12-3 or TRBV12-4 and TRBJ2-5; D not resolved. Trimming pared 7 bases from V and 2 bases from J, leaving 11 bases between. The CDR3 runs to 13 residues. Written as DNA, the CDR3 is TGTGCCAGCACCAGACATGATCAAGAGACCCAGTACTTC. Encoded protein: CASTRHDQETQYF.

A remark on this clonotype: Just one base apart from a much larger clone, this may be a read error. This rearrangement joins TRBV7-7 to TRBJ2-1; a weak D match, TRBD2 (7 bases). The germline V and J ends were trimmed by 5 bases and 5 bases, with 19 bases remaining between them. Germline CDR1 SSHAT, CDR2 FNYEAQ (reference sequence). The CDR3 spans 16 residues. The CDR3 spells CASSPIGGGKNNEQFF. Written as DNA, the CDR3 is TGTGCCAGCAGCCCCATTGGCGGGGGCAAAAACAATGAGCAGTTCTTC.

This clonotype has more than one count but fewer than ten. Here the CDR3 reads CASSRTGFQGSNEQFF. Here the CDR3 DNA reads TGTGCCAGCAGCCGAACCGGGTTCCAAGGGAGCAATGAGCAGTTCTTC. This chain connects TRBV14 to TRBJ2-1; D perhaps matches TRBD2 (5 bases). The CDR3 loop spans 16 amino acids. Trimming stripped 4 bases from V and 6 bases from J, with 19 bases between. CDR1 is SGHDN and CDR2 is FVKESK in the germline V gene. Full variable domain (remainder filled in from reference TRBV14 and TRBJ2-1): EAGVTQFPSHSVIEKGQTVTLRCDPISGHDNLYWYRRVMGKEIKFLLHFVKESKQDESGMPNNRFLAERTGGTYSTLKVQPAELEDSGVYFCASSRTGFQGSNEQFFGPGTRLTVL.

This rearrangement joins TRBV12-3 or TRBV12-4 to TRBJ2-1; TRBD1 agrees at 8 bases. The length of the CDR3 is 14 residues. The V segment lost 7 bases and the J segment 5 bases; nucleotides outside the gene matches: 7. CDR3 in DNA: TGTGCCAGCATCGCCGAGACAGGGGACAATGAGCAGTTCTTC. The encoded protein is CASIAETGDNEQFF.

The CDR3 bases are TGTGCCAGCAGCCCCCGGGACTCCCGAAATGAGCAGTTCTTC. Amino acids: CASSPRDSRNEQFF. V is TRBV7-2 and J is TRBJ2-1; possible D gene TRBD2, 6 bases. CDR1 and CDR2 from the germline V gene are SGHTA and FQGNSA. The ends were cut back, 5 bases at V and 7 bases at J, with 15 bases in the middle. There are 14 residues in the CDR3.